Presented here are 26 T cell receptor beta chains from one specimen sequenced in a study of shared clonotypes between healthy human individuals (dated by TCRdb to between 2020 and 2021). Library preparation was by the immunoSEQ multiplex PCR assay. Entries here come from immuneACCESS through TCRdb and include only in-frame sequences with V and J called. Some clones fail to appear in such tables; in the studies checked, an unresolved V gene covers under half of the shortfall, and the cause of the remainder is unknown. Counted in this sample were under 750,000 clones; approximately 77% of them appeared once. About 1.8% of the sample is held by the ten biggest clonotypes. Sequencing was done on a sample of memory CD4+ T cells sorted from blood. The meaning of the sample's cell subset or site label: CD45RA-negative fraction. The receptor set was obtained from a woman aged 30 to 39 in good health.

This rearrangement joins TRBV6-1 to TRBJ1-1; D is unclear. V gave up 4 bases and J gave up 4 bases, with 7 bases separating them. Germline assignment: CDR1 MNHNS and CDR2 SASEGT. The CDR3 has 12 amino acids. The DNA of the CDR3 is TGTGCCAGCAGTGGACGGCCCACTGAAGCTTTCTTT. This gives the protein CASSGRPTEAFF.

J is TRBJ2-1 and V is TRBV19, with D possibly matching TRBD1 (5 bases). The CDR3 extends over 13 amino acids. Germline V gene lookup returns CDR1 LNHDA and CDR2 SQIVND (reference sequence). Trimming shortened V by 7 bases and J by 7 bases, and 14 bases separated the two germline ends. The CDR3 DNA reads TGTGCCAGTACCCAGGTGGCAGGGAATGAGCAGTTCTTC. It encodes CASTQVAGNEQFF. Full variable domain (rest looked up from reference TRBV19 and TRBJ2-1): DGGITQSPKYLFRKEGQNVTLSCEQNLNHDAMYWYRQDPGQGLRLIYYSQIVNDFQKGDIAEGYSVSREKKESFPLTVTSAQKNPTAFYLCASTQVAGNEQFFGPGTRLTVL.

The chain links TRBV19 to TRBJ1-4; perhaps TRBD1 as D (5 bases). V was shortened by 9 bases and J by 2 bases, with 22 bases between the two germline ends. Germline loops: CDR1 LNHDA, CDR2 SQIVND (reference sequence). The CDR3 loop spans 17 amino acids. CDR3 region: CASTGRAFWLTNEKLFF. DNA for the CDR3: TGTGCCAGCACGGGACGGGCCTTTTGGTTGACTAATGAAAAACTGTTTTTT.

In its sample, this clone was seen a few times. Additional DNA sequences in this sample encode the identical CDR3. This chain links TRBV7-9 with TRBJ2-7; D unclear. This CDR3 comprises 12 residues. Trimming stripped 6 bases from V and 3 bases from J, with 9 bases between. CDR1 SEHNR and CDR2 FQNEAQ come from the germline V gene (reference sequence). The CDR3 DNA is TGTGCCAGCAGTTCGACCGGCTACGAGCAGTACTTC. Encoded protein: CASSSTGYEQYF.

This chain connects TRBV13 to TRBJ2-2, with D uncertain. V shed 0 bases and J shed 1 base, with 9 bases lying between them. There are 16 residues in the CDR3. Germline V CDR1 and CDR2: PRHDT, FYEKMQ (reference sequence). The CDR3 coding sequence is TGTGCCAGCAGCTTAGGTAGCCTCTGGAACACCGGGGAGCTGTTTTTT. The encoded protein is CASSLGSLWNTGELFF.

This chain links TRBV30 with TRBJ1-2; 8 bases are a match to TRBD1. The CDR3 runs to 11 residues. The junction had 4 bases not matched to a gene; V was cut back by 8 bases and J by 5 bases. Germline CDR1 reads GTSNPN; CDR2 reads SVGIG (reference sequence). In DNA form, the CDR3 reads TGTGCCCTGGACAGGGCTTATGGCTACACCTTC. Amino acids: CALDRAYGYTF.

A few counts support this clone. Other DNA sequences in this sample translate to the same CDR3. The chain joins TRBV6-1 to TRBJ1-4, with 7 bases that match TRBD1. Germline V gene lookup returns CDR1 MNHNS and CDR2 SASEGT. This CDR3 has 14 amino acids. V shed 9 bases and J 5 bases; nucleotides not matched to a gene: 9. The CDR3 protein is CASRTGDGNEKLFF. As DNA, the CDR3 is TGTGCCAGTCGCACAGGGGATGGGAATGAAAAACTGTTTTTT.

J is TRBJ2-1 and V is TRBV2; TRBD2 matches at 10 bases. The V gene's germline CDR1 is SNHLY and CDR2 FYNNEI. V lost 8 bases, J lost 3 bases, and 10 bases stayed unmatched. The CDR3 is made up of 16 amino acids. Here the CDR3 reads CASLSGTSAFYNEQFF. The CDR3, as DNA: TGTGCCAGCCTATCGGGGACTAGCGCCTTCTACAATGAGCAGTTCTTC.

The rearrangement uses TRBV7-3 and TRBJ2-1; TRBD1 might be the D (5 bases). Germline V gene lookup returns CDR1 SGHTA and CDR2 FQGTGA. The V end was cut by 3 bases, the J end by 9 bases, with 12 bases between. This CDR3 contains 13 residues. CDR3 region: CASSLVTDSEQFF. DNA for the CDR3: TGTGCCAGCAGCTTGGTTACCGACAGTGAGCAGTTCTTC.

The sample holds many counts of this clone. The chain carries TRBV27 and TRBJ1-5; TRBD1 agrees at 7 bases. Unmatched junction bases numbered 9, after V lost 5 bases and J lost 5 bases. This CDR3 is 15 amino acids long. CDR1 and CDR2 from the germline V gene are MNHEY and SMNVEV (reference sequence). For the CDR3, the DNA is TGTGCCAGCAGTCCCGTATACAGGGGTTATCAGCCCCAGCATTTT. Its protein product is CASSPVYRGYQPQHF.

The J gene is TRBJ1-1, the V gene TRBV29-1, with 7 bases identical to TRBD1. This CDR3 region has 14 residues. The V segment lost 7 bases and the J segment 3 bases; nucleotides outside the gene matches: 11. Germline loops: CDR1 SQVTM, CDR2 ANQGSEA. The CDR3 spells CSALPGQFDTEAFF. DNA of the CDR3: TGCAGCGCCCTCCCGGGACAGTTCGACACTGAAGCTTTCTTT.

The chain combines TRBV10-2 with TRBJ2-3; 10 bases agree with TRBD1. From germline, CDR1 is WSHSY and CDR2 SAAADI. The CDR3 has 14 residues. The V segment lost 8 bases and the J segment 7 bases; nucleotides outside the gene matches: 9. CDR3 residues: CASWLGTGDHTQYF. The CDR3 DNA reads TGCGCCAGCTGGTTGGGGACAGGGGACCATACGCAGTATTTT.

The chain employs TRBV19 and TRBJ2-1; D tentatively reads TRBD1 or TRBD2 (5 bases each). Trimming shortened V by 9 bases and J by 0 bases, and 18 bases separated the two germline ends. The CDR3 consists of 16 residues. Per germline, CDR1 LNHDA and CDR2 SQIVND (reference sequence). In DNA form, the CDR3 reads TGTGCCAGCAGACCCCTCGGGGCTAGCTCCTACAATGAGCAGTTCTTC. As protein: CASRPLGASSYNEQFF.

The V and J genes are TRBV7-2 and TRBJ2-3; a weak D match, TRBD2 (6 bases). Trimming shortened V by 2 bases and J by 3 bases, and 18 bases separated the two germline ends. The CDR3 loop spans 17 amino acids. Germline lookup yields CDR1 SGHTA and CDR2 FQGNSA. CDR3 coding DNA: TGTGCCAGCAGCTTATACGCCGGTGGGAGGAGTACAGATACGCAGTATTTT. Amino acid sequence: CASSLYAGGRSTDTQYF.

J is TRBJ2-7 and V is TRBV5-1; unclear D gene. CDR1 and CDR2 from the germline V gene are SGHRS and YFSETQ. The CDR3 is 15 residues long. The V and J ends lost 4 bases and 3 bases respectively, with 17 bases between them. The CDR3 here is CASSVGPSSSYEQYF. In DNA form, the CDR3 reads TGCGCCAGCAGCGTGGGCCCTTCTTCCAGCTACGAGCAGTACTTC.

Comments on this clone: Other nucleotide sequences in the sample specify the same CDR3. The V and J genes are TRBV11-3 and TRBJ2-1; 8 nucleotides match TRBD2. Germline V gene sequence: CDR1 SGHNT, CDR2 YENEEA. With V trimmed by 0 bases and J by 3 bases, 1 base remained unmatched. The length of the CDR3 is 15 residues. CDR3 loop: CASSLDGTSYNEQFF. CDR3 nucleotide sequence: TGTGCCAGCAGCTTAGATGGGACTAGCTACAATGAGCAGTTCTTC.

The chain employs TRBV5-8 and TRBJ1-5, with 8 positions matching TRBD1. The J segment lost 0 bases and the V segment lost 4 bases, leaving 6 bases of the junction unmatched. The CDR3 runs 16 residues. Germline V gives CDR1 SGHTS, CDR2 YDEGEE. The CDR3 DNA reads TGTGCCAGCAGCCAGCCAGGGGGCTTTAGCAATCAGCCCCAGCATTTT. Residues: CASSQPGGFSNQPQHF.

The chain combines TRBV2 with TRBJ2-2, with 10 bases identical to TRBD2. With V trimmed by 6 bases and J by 1 base, 5 bases remained unmatched. The CDR3 runs to 16 residues. CDR1 is SNHLY and CDR2 is FYNNEI in the germline V gene. The CDR3 is CASRPGLAENTGELFF. The DNA of the CDR3 is TGTGCCAGCAGGCCAGGACTAGCGGAGAACACCGGGGAGCTGTTTTTT.

Regarding this clone: Different DNA sequences within this sample yield the same CDR3. The rearrangement links TRBV28 to TRBJ1-2; no reliable D call. Deletions cut 4 bases from V and 5 bases from J, with 5 bases between. Germline-derived CDR1 and CDR2 are MDHEN and SYDVKM. The CDR3 is 11 amino acids. In nucleotides, the CDR3 is TGTGCCAGCAGTTCACTATATGGCTACACCTTC. Residues: CASSSLYGYTF.

The chain uses TRBV11-2 and TRBJ2-7, with 7 bases matching TRBD2. The CDR3 consists of 15 residues. Losses at the gene ends were 0 bases for V and 10 bases for J; bases not matched to a gene: 12. Per germline, CDR1 SGHAT and CDR2 FQNNGV. The CDR3 sequence: CASSLDPIGEREQYF. The CDR3 DNA sequence: TGTGCCAGCAGCTTAGACCCAATCGGGGAGCGGGAACAGTACTTC.

This sequence joins TRBV4-2 and TRBJ2-3; D is possibly TRBD2 (5 bases). This CDR3 contains 15 residues. Looked up from germline, CDR1 is LGHNA and CDR2 is YNFKEQ. V was cut by 0 bases and J by 2 bases, with 9 bases left in between. Here the CDR3 reads CASSQDSGNTDTQYF. Here the CDR3 DNA reads TGTGCCAGCAGCCAAGATTCGGGGAACACAGATACGCAGTATTTT.

The chain combines TRBV9 with TRBJ2-1; D may be TRBD1 (6 bases). Trimming pared 0 bases from V and 9 bases from J, leaving 13 bases between. CDR3 size: 14 residues. Germline CDR1 SGDLS, CDR2 YYNGEE. The CDR3 DNA follows: TGTGCCAGCAGCGTAGGAGGGAGCAGGGGTGAGCAGTTCTTC. This translates into CASSVGGSRGEQFF. The whole variable domain, filled in from reference TRBV9 and TRBJ2-1, reads DSGVTQTPKHLITATGQRVTLRCSPRSGDLSVYWYQQSLDQGLQFLIQYYNGEERAKGNILERFSAQQFPDLHSELNLSSLELGDSALYFCASSVGGSRGEQFFGPGTRLTVL.

V gene TRBV10-2 combines with J gene TRBJ2-5; D not resolved. CDR3 size: 14 residues. Germline CDR1 reads WSHSY; CDR2 reads SAAADI. V shed 0 bases and J shed 7 bases, with 12 bases lying between them. The CDR3 protein is CASSESAAGLTQYF. CDR3 in DNA: TGCGCCAGCAGTGAGTCGGCTGCCGGGTTGACCCAGTACTTC.

V gene TRBV7-9 combines with J gene TRBJ2-1; TRBD2 aligns across 11 bases. The CDR3 length is 19 residues. Germline CDR1 SEHNR, CDR2 FQNEAQ (reference sequence). With V trimmed by 4 bases and J by 2 bases, 13 bases remained unmatched. CDR3 coding DNA: TGTGCCAGCAGCTCACCCTCTACGACTAGCGGGGTCGCCTACAATGAGCAGTTCTTC. Protein product: CASSSPSTTSGVAYNEQFF. The entire variable domain, with the rest obtained from reference TRBV7-9 and TRBJ2-1, is as follows: DTGVSQNPRHKITKRGQNVTFRCDPISEHNRLYWYRQTLGQGPEFLTYFQNEAQLEKSRLLSDRFSAERPKGSFSTLEIQRTEQGDSAMYLCASSSPSTTSGVAYNEQFFGPGTRLTVL.

The chain couples TRBV10-2 to TRBJ1-2; 7 bases agree with TRBD1. This CDR3 comprises 13 residues. The trim removed 8 bases at V and 6 bases at J, leaving 9 bases unmatched. Germline V gene sequence: CDR1 WSHSY, CDR2 SAAADI. CDR3 in amino acids: CASSRQGLDGYTF. The CDR3 DNA follows: TGCGCCAGCTCCAGACAGGGACTAGATGGCTACACCTTC.

V and J are TRBV6-5 and TRBJ2-2, with unresolved D. CDR3 length: 14 amino acids. Trimming removed 2 bases at V and 2 bases at J, with 6 bases between. CDR1 and CDR2 (germline): MNHEY, SVGAGI. CDR3 sequence reads: CASSYPQNTGELFF. The CDR3 DNA follows: TGTGCCAGCAGTTACCCACAAAACACCGGGGAGCTGTTTTTT.